The rows below give T cell receptor beta chains drawn from one sample of a study of cytomegalovirus exposure and HLA in healthy donors. TCRdb's copy holds only in-frame clones and misses some; the assay was immunoSEQ multiplex PCR. The table lists about 200,000 clones, 70% to 90% of them singletons, with approximately 2.1% in the top ten. Sequenced material: PBMCs. The receptors originated from a woman in her fifties or sixties in good health and CMV-seronegative. Each CDR3 is given with its conserved first and last residue. Fields, in order: D gene, clone size, CDR3 length, J gene, V gene, CDR3 DNA, CDR3 protein. D genes are given only for firm matches. The size of a clone is reported for some rows only, either as once, few or many, or as a class for expanded clones.

NA NA 13 TRBJ1-4 TRBV7-2 TGTGCCAGCGGCCGGGACATTAATGAAAAACTGTTTTTT CASGRDINEKLFF
TRBD2 NA 15 TRBJ2-7 TRBV6-1 TGTGCCAGCAGTTTCCGGACTAGCGGACTTTACGAGCAGTACTTC CASSFRTSGLYEQYF
NA NA 13 TRBJ1-2 TRBV27 TGTGCCAGCAGTTTGGTCGGTAACTATGGCTACACCTTC CASSLVGNYGYTF
TRBD2 NA 16 TRBJ2-3 TRBV7-9 TGTGCCTTCCCAAGAATTAAAGCGGGGAGCACAGATACGCAGTATTTT CAFPRIKAGSTDTQYF
NA NA 15 TRBJ1-2 TRBV7-8 TGTGCCAGCAGCCTCCGGGGGACGGAATCCTATGGCTACACCTTC CASSLRGTESYGYTF
NA NA 15 TRBJ2-5 TRBV11-2 TGTGCCAGCAGCTTATCCCCAGGCTTCCAAGAGACCCAGTACTTC CASSLSPGFQETQYF
TRBD1 NA 14 TRBJ1-1 TRBV30 TGTGCCTGGAGTCCTACAGGGGGCCGGACTGAAGCTTTCTTT CAWSPTGGRTEAFF
NA NA 14 TRBJ1-2 TRBV27 TGTGCCAGCAGCTCCGACTACCGGGGCTATGGCTACACCTTC CASSSDYRGYGYTF
NA NA 14 TRBJ2-5 TRBV29-1 TGCAGCGTTGGAGCGACAGTTTCACAAGAGACCCAGTACTTC CSVGATVSQETQYF
TRBD1 once 15 TRBJ1-1 TRBV11-3 TGTGCCAGCACCCAAGGGACAGGCGTTAACACTGAAGCTTTCTTT CASTQGTGVNTEAFF
TRBD2 once 14 TRBJ2-7 TRBV10-3 TGTGCCATCAGTAAACTAGCGGGGTCCTACGAGCAGTACTTC CAISKLAGSYEQYF
NA few 17 TRBJ2-3 TRBV6-4 TGTGCCAGCAGTGACTCAGGAGGGTCCCAGACCTTAGATACGCAGTATTTT CASSDSGGSQTLDTQYF
TRBD2 NA 16 TRBJ2-7 TRBV5-4 TGTGCCAGCAGCTTGGTGGCTAGCGGGAGGTCATACGAGCAGTACTTC CASSLVASGRSYEQYF
TRBD2 NA 17 TRBJ2-7 TRBV10-3 TGTGCCATCAGCGCCGGGACTAGCGGGAGCCAAACCTACGAGCAGTACTTC CAISAGTSGSQTYEQYF
NA NA 15 TRBJ2-7 TRBV19 TGTGCCAGTAGCCGAATGTATAGCGGACTCTACGAGCAGTACTTC CASSRMYSGLYEQYF
TRBD2 NA 13 TRBJ2-1 TRBV6-1 TGTGCCAGCAGGGGGACTAGCCGGCGAGAGCAGTTCTTC CASRGTSRREQFF
NA NA 12 TRBJ2-7 TRBV28 TGTGCCAGCAGTTGGGCCCTCTACGAGCAGTACTTC CASSWALYEQYF
TRBD2 NA 14 TRBJ2-1 TRBV10-3 TGTGCCATCAGTGAGGGATTAGCGGGACCTGAGCAGTTCTTC CAISEGLAGPEQFF
NA NA 15 TRBJ2-3 TRBV18 TGTGCCAGCTCATCCGGAGGGGTTGTGGCAGATACGCAGTATTTT CASSSGGVVADTQYF
TRBD2 NA 16 TRBJ2-7 TRBV13 TGTGCCAGCAGCCCAACCCTGACTAGCGGGAGGAACGAGCAGTACTTC CASSPTLTSGRNEQYF
TRBD1 NA 16 TRBJ2-2 TRBV5-6 TGTGCCAGCAGCTTGGGATACAGGGGGCCGGTCGGGGAGCTGTTTTTT CASSLGYRGPVGELFF
NA few 13 TRBJ2-7 TRBV27 TGTGCCAGCGGACCCGGGGTACCCTACGAGCAGTACTTC CASGPGVPYEQYF
TRBD1 few 16 TRBJ1-4 TRBV7-9 TGTTCCAGCAGCTCGGACAGGGGACCCACTAATGAAAAACTGTTTTTT CSSSSDRGPTNEKLFF
TRBD2 NA 15 TRBJ2-7 TRBV28 TGTGCCAGCAGTCCCCGACTAGCGGGGGACTACGAGCAGTACTTC CASSPRLAGDYEQYF
TRBD2 NA 17 TRBJ2-1 TRBV18 TGTGCCAGCTCACCAAGACTAGCGGGTGTTTCTTACAATGAGCAGTTCTTC CASSPRLAGVSYNEQFF
TRBD1 NA 14 TRBJ1-2 TRBV6-6 TGTGCCAGCAGTCCCGGACAGGGGCGAGGTGGCTACACCTTC CASSPGQGRGGYTF
NA NA 13 TRBJ2-7 TRBV11-2 TGTGCCAGCGGTTCCTCGGGAGCCTACGAGCAGTACTTC CASGSSGAYEQYF
NA NA 12 TRBJ2-7 TRBV29-1 TGCAGCGTTGATGCGGGTACCCACGAGCAGTACTTC CSVDAGTHEQYF